This T cell receptor (beta chain) was identified in a study of OX40 agonist ivuxolimab in advanced cancers. Across the whole study: Patients assigned to dose escalation were diagnosed with hepatocellular carcinoma, melanoma, renal cell or head and neck cancer. Aged about 23 to 90 with a mean of approximately 60 years, they were approximately 80% male. Three patients showed partial responses: one hepatocellular carcinoma and two cutaneous melanoma cases.

Profiled with immunoSEQ multiplex PCR; TCRdb holds only in-frame clones, not every one. The sample records 68,000 or so clones, roughly 82% being singletons. Study-wide results and caveats: Blood T cells, both CD4+ and CD8+, expanded clonally by week 6 at 0.1 to 3.0 mg/kg.

V was shortened by 6 bases and J by 2 bases, with 3 bases between the two germline ends. The CDR3 loop spans 10 amino acids. Germline CDR1 is DFQATT and CDR2 is SNEGSKA (reference sequence). Concerning this clone: Its antigen is unidentified.

This chain connects TRBV20-1 to TRBJ2-3, with D uncertain. The source of this sequence is an adult with an advanced solid tumor such as melanoma, head and neck, liver or kidney cancer. Specimen: CD4+ or CD8+ T cells sorted from blood, collected in a trial of the OX40 agonist ivuxolimab. For the CDR3, the DNA is TGCAGTGCGGACACAGATACGCAGTATTTT. Translation: CSADTDTQYF.